The clone carrying this T cell receptor (beta chain) was observed many times. Its antigen is currently unknown. TCRdb reanalysed the 5' RACE reads using MiXCR and keeps one entry per CDR3 protein. The profile shows under 50,000 distinct CDR3 sequences, 10% to 15% of them singletons. This sample was taken from a study of neurological immune-mediated disorders. Study-wide results and limits: The most TCR clonal expansion was seen in HTLV-1-associated myelopathy, whereas the least was seen in multiple sclerosis, below the level in healthy controls.

Germline V gene sequence: CDR1 DFQATT, CDR2 SNEGSKA (reference sequence). The CDR3 consists of 12 residues. Trimming pared 1 base from V and 4 bases from J, leaving 7 bases between. Time point denoted: longitudinal time-point 2. V usage is TRBV20-1 and J usage is TRBJ2-5, with D unclear. The origin of this receptor is a male donor with HTLV-1-associated myelopathy (HAM/TSP). The sequencing sample was made of PBMCs. CDR3 sequence reads: CSARGAVETQYF. The CDR3 bases are TGCAGTGCTAGAGGAGCCGTAGAGACCCAGTACTTC.